What follows are 2 T cell receptor beta chains derived from one specimen sequenced in a study of blood T cell repertoires in COVID-19. Method: immunoSEQ multiplex PCR; TCRdb's copy keeps in-frame clones and lacks some. The sample lists about 160,000 clones; 85% to 95% were seen once. Sequences were obtained from peripheral blood. The receptors derive from a woman aged 55-69 years with COVID-19, enrolled during active disease.

This chain connects TRBV6-1 to TRBJ1-5; D unresolved. CDR1 MNHNS and CDR2 SASEGT come from the germline V gene. The CDR3 totals 13 residues. V lost 3 bases and J lost 9, with 12 bases in between. CDR3 loop: CASSEEAAGPQHF. Written as DNA, the CDR3 is TGTGCCAGCAGTGAGGAGGCAGCAGGGCCCCAGCATTTT.

V and J are TRBV18 and TRBJ1-2, with 7 bases lining up with TRBD1. The ends lost 1 base at V and 8 bases at J; junction bases unmatched: 19. CDR3 length equals 18 residues. Germline loops: CDR1 KGHSH, CDR2 LQKENI. The CDR3 bases are TGTGCCAGCTCACCACGTGCGACGACAGGGTCCATGTCTTCGGGCTACACCTTC. As protein: CASSPRATTGSMSSGYTF.